Shown below are 20 T cell receptor beta chains from a single sample sequenced in a study of cytomegalovirus exposure and HLA in healthy donors. Amplification used 60 Vbeta primers and 13 Jbeta primers. Profiled with immunoSEQ multiplex PCR; TCRdb holds only in-frame clones, not every one. Found here are over 150,000 clones, about 80% of them singletons; the top ten hold more than 3%. The sequenced sample consisted of PBMCs. The source is a man under 40 in good health and CMV-seropositive.

This chain connects TRBV4-1 to TRBJ2-3, with 8 bases lining up with TRBD2. The germline gives CDR1 MGHRA, CDR2 YSYEKL. V lost 0 bases to trimming and J lost 2 bases; unmatched junction nucleotides: 7. This CDR3 comprises 17 residues. In nucleotides, the CDR3 is TGCGCCAGCAGCCAAGATATAGGGCGGGGGGTCACAGATACGCAGTATTTT. This sequence encodes CASSQDIGRGVTDTQYF.

The chain has TRBV7-9 and TRBJ2-6; possible D gene TRBD2, 5 bases. Deletions cut 4 bases from V and 2 bases from J, with 9 bases between. The length of the CDR3 is 15 residues. Germline CDR1 reads SEHNR; CDR2 reads FQNEAQ (reference sequence). CDR3 protein: CASSYTRTGANVLTF. The CDR3 DNA sequence: TGTGCCAGCAGCTATACTAGGACTGGGGCCAACGTCCTGACTTTC.

The rearrangement uses TRBV5-1 and TRBJ1-2; 7 bases align to TRBD1. With V trimmed by 5 bases and J by 8 bases, 6 bases remained unmatched. Looked up from germline, CDR1 is SGHRS and CDR2 is YFSETQ. The CDR3 runs 12 residues. DNA for the CDR3: TGCGCCAGCAGATCACAGGGGTTGGGCTACACCTTC. Encoded protein: CASRSQGLGYTF. The whole variable domain, filled in from reference TRBV5-1 and TRBJ1-2, reads KAGVTQTPRYLIKTRGQQVTLSCSPISGHRSVSWYQQTPGQGLQFLFEYFSETQRNKGNFPGRFSGRQFSNSRSEMNVSTLELGDSALYLCASRSQGLGYTFGSGTRLTVV.

V and J are TRBV4-1 and TRBJ2-3; 8 bases line up with TRBD1. The CDR3 is made up of 16 amino acids. The V segment lost 3 bases and the J segment 6 bases; nucleotides outside the gene matches: 11. CDR1 MGHRA and CDR2 YSYEKL come from the germline V gene. As DNA, the CDR3 is TGCGCCAGCAGCCATCCGGGACAGGAGCCTCCCGATACGCAGTATTTT. Amino acids: CASSHPGQEPPDTQYF.

The CDR3 DNA reads TGTGCCAGCAGCCCAGGCAGGGGGCAGGCCTATGGCTACACCTTC. This encodes CASSPGRGQAYGYTF. This chain uses TRBV5-4 with TRBJ1-2; 8 nucleotides agree with TRBD1. This CDR3 is built from 15 residues. Trimming at V came to 4 bases and at J to 4 bases, leaving 9 bases not matched to a gene. In germline, CDR1 is SGHNT, CDR2 YYREEE (reference sequence).

The chain has TRBV27 and TRBJ2-3; 7 bases align to TRBD1. The CDR3 totals 16 residues. CDR1 is MNHEY, CDR2 SMNVEV, per germline (reference sequence). With 7 bases clipped from V and 3 bases from J, the junction kept 13 bases outside the gene matches. The CDR3: CASTPLVRGPTDTQYF. The CDR3 nucleotides read TGTGCCAGCACCCCCCTGGTGAGGGGGCCTACAGATACGCAGTATTTT.

This clone was seen more than once but under ten times. This rearrangement joins TRBV30 to TRBJ1-6; maybe TRBD1 (6 bases). The CDR3 has 15 residues. The germline gives CDR1 GTSNPN, CDR2 SVGIG (reference sequence). The V and J ends lost 3 bases and 5 bases respectively, with 14 bases between them. The CDR3 DNA reads as TGTGCCTGGAGGCGACAGGACACCGATAATTCACCCCTCCACTTT. Translation: CAWRRQDTDNSPLHF. Based on the CDR3 plus reference TRBV30 and TRBJ1-6, the full variable domain is SQTIHQWPATLVQPVGSPLSLECTVEGTSNPNLYWYRQAAGRGLQLLFYSVGIGQISSEVPQNLSASRPQDRQFILSSKKLLLSDSGFYLCAWRRQDTDNSPLHFGNGTRLTVT.

This chain connects TRBV19 to TRBJ1-2; TRBD1 might be the D (5 bases). The germline CDR1 and CDR2 sequences are LNHDA and SQIVND (reference sequence). V lost 5 bases and J lost 5, with 18 bases in between. This CDR3 comprises 15 residues. The CDR3 loop is CASSLSATVTYGYTF. CDR3 in DNA: TGTGCCAGTAGTCTCAGCGCGACAGTCACTTATGGCTACACCTTC.

J is TRBJ1-1 and V is TRBV19; TRBD1 matches at 7 bases. The CDR3 contains 14 residues. The V gene end was trimmed by 7 bases and the J gene end by 1 base; junction bases not matched to a gene: 6. CDR1 and CDR2 from the germline V gene are LNHDA and SQIVND (reference sequence). The CDR3 DNA reads as TGTGCCAGTACTCCGACAGGGACGAACACTGAAGCTTTCTTT. Amino acids: CASTPTGTNTEAFF.

Remarks on this clone: The junction departs from germline at one end; a sequencing error may be responsible. The chain is built from TRBV30 and TRBJ1-2; 11 bases fit TRBD1. The CDR3 length is 13 residues. The germline gives CDR1 GTSNPN, CDR2 SVGIG (reference sequence). CDR3 sequence reads: CAFGQGANYDYTF. DNA of the CDR3: TGTGCCTTTGGACAGGGGGCAAACTATGACTACACCTTC.

The chain links TRBV7-7 to TRBJ2-7; TRBD2 aligns across 7 bases. With 5 bases clipped from V and 3 bases from J, the junction kept 7 bases outside the gene matches. The CDR3 sequence is 14 residues long. Germline V gene data show CDR1 as SSHAT and CDR2 as FNYEAQ (reference sequence). The CDR3 DNA is TGTGCCAGCAGCCCTTCTCGGACTAGCTACGAGCAGTACTTC. It specifies CASSPSRTSYEQYF.

This clone was found a few times. The chain joins TRBV28 to TRBJ1-2; 9 bases agree with TRBD1. V lost 6 bases, J lost 0 bases, and 5 bases stayed unmatched. Germline CDR1 and CDR2: MDHEN and SYDVKM. The CDR3 is made up of 15 amino acids. DNA of the CDR3: TGTGCCAGCAGGGGACAGGGATACCCTAACTATGGCTACACCTTC. It codes for CASRGQGYPNYGYTF.

This clone was counted between two and nine times. The V call is TRBV6-5, the J call TRBJ1-6, with 8 bases that match TRBD1. CDR3 size: 13 residues. Germline trimming cut 7 bases from V and 6 bases from J; bases unmatched to any gene: 2. The V gene's germline CDR1 is MNHEY and CDR2 SVGAGI. CDR3 sequence reads: CASNRGGNSPLHF. The CDR3, as DNA: TGTGCCAGCAACAGGGGGGGTAATTCACCCCTCCACTTT.

The table lists this clone with a count of one. The chain recombines TRBV6-4 with TRBJ2-2, with 11 bases identical to TRBD2. The CDR3 has 15 amino acids. Germline CDR1 MRHNA, CDR2 SNTAGT. V shed 0 bases, J shed 6 bases, and the junction held 0 bases outside the gene matches. For the CDR3, the DNA is TGTGCCAGCAGTGACTCGACTAGCGGGGCCGGGGAGCTGTTTTTT. It specifies CASSDSTSGAGELFF.

This clone was seen once. The chain uses TRBV7-2 and TRBJ2-2; D possibly corresponds to TRBD1 (5 bases). V was shortened by 5 bases and J by 8 bases, with 6 bases between the two germline ends. The CDR3 consists of 11 residues. Germline V gene sequence: CDR1 SGHTA, CDR2 FQGNSA. The DNA of the CDR3 is TGTGCCAGCAGCAGACAGGGGGAGCTGTTTTTT. It codes for CASSRQGELFF.

This chain connects TRBV6-4 to TRBJ2-1, with a tentative D call TRBD1 (6 bases). The CDR3 contains 11 residues. Trimming removed 6 bases from V and 7 bases from J, with 7 bases in between. Germline V CDR1 and CDR2: MRHNA, SNTAGT. The CDR3 DNA reads as TGTGCCAGCAGCCAGGGGAATGAGCAGTTCTTC. Amino acids: CASSQGNEQFF.

The genes are TRBV4-3 and TRBJ2-1; 7 bases match TRBD1. This CDR3 region has 17 residues. Germline lookup yields CDR1 LGHNA and CDR2 YSLEER. V lost 2 bases, J lost 6 bases, and 13 bases stayed unmatched. The CDR3 is CASSQPPTGPVPNEQFF. Written as DNA, the CDR3 is TGCGCCAGCAGCCAACCCCCGACAGGGCCTGTCCCCAATGAGCAGTTCTTC.

The chain has TRBV6-1 and TRBJ2-7, with TRBD1 identical over 9 bases. This CDR3 spans 17 amino acids. CDR1 is MNHNS, CDR2 SASEGT, per germline. V shed 2 bases and J 2 bases; nucleotides not matched to a gene: 10. The CDR3, as DNA: TGTGCCAGCAGTGAACTTAGCTCGGGACAGGGCCCCTACGAGCAGTACTTC. Translation gives CASSELSSGQGPYEQYF.

Only a few counts were recorded for this clone. The rearrangement uses TRBV2 and TRBJ1-5; 7 nucleotides line up with TRBD1. CDR3 length: 14 residues. With 6 bases clipped from V and 6 bases from J, the junction kept 8 bases outside the gene matches. Germline-derived CDR1 and CDR2 are SNHLY and FYNNEI. CDR3 bases: TGTGCCAGCAGCCGAACAGGGGATGTTCAGCCCCAGCATTTT. Translation gives CASSRTGDVQPQHF. The full variable domain, in which reference TRBV2 and TRBJ1-5 provide the parts outside the CDR3, is EPEVTQTPSHQVTQMGQEVILRCVPISNHLYFYWYRQILGQKVEFLVSFYNNEISEKSEIFDDQFSVERPDGSNFTLKIRSTKLEDSAMYFCASSRTGDVQPQHFGDGTRLSIL.

This chain links TRBV29-1 with TRBJ2-3; D is undetermined. Per germline, CDR1 SQVTM and CDR2 ANQGSEA. The CDR3 runs 12 residues. Trimming removed 2 bases from V and 6 bases from J, with 9 bases in between. The CDR3 DNA is TGCAGCGTTGAATCGGGTACTGATACGCAGTATTTT. This sequence encodes CSVESGTDTQYF.